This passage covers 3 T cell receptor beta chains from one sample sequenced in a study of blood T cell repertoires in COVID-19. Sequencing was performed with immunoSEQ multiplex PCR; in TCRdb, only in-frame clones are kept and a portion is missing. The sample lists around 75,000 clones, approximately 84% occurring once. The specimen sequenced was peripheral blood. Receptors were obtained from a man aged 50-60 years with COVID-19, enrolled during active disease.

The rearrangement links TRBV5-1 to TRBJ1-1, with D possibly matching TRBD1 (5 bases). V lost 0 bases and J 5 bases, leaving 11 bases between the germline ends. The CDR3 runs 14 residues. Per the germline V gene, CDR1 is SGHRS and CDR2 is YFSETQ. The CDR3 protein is CASSLDPGRTEAFF. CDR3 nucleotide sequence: TGCGCCAGCAGCTTGGATCCAGGGCGGACTGAAGCTTTCTTT.

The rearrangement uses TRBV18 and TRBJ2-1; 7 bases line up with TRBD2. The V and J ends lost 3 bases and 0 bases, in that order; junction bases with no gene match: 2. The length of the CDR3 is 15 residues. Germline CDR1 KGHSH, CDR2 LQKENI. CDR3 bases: TGTGCCAGCTCACCGGGGGGGGTCTCCTACAATGAGCAGTTCTTC. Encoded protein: CASSPGGVSYNEQFF.

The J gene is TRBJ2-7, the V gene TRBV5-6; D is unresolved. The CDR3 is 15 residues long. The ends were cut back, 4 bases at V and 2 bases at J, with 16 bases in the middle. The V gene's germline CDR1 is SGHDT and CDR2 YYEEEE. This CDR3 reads CASSLNQDGTYEQYF. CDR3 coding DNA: TGTGCCAGCAGCCTTAATCAGGATGGTACCTACGAGCAGTACTTC.